This T cell receptor (beta chain) was captured by sequencing in a study of CD8 T cells in Susac syndrome. It was with random hexamers that roughly 0.45 to 1 ug RNA was reverse transcribed. Amplification of TCR beta CDR3 used immunoSEQ multiplex PCR across 54 Vbeta and 13 Jbeta. TCRdb fed the immunoSEQ multiplex PCR reads into MiXCR, producing one record per CDR3 protein. Of fewer than 80,000 distinct CDR3 sequences in the sample, just under 95% were seen once. The ends were cut back, 3 bases at V and 1 base at J, with 10 bases in the middle. The germline gives CDR1 DFQATT, CDR2 SNEGSKA (reference sequence). This CDR3 comprises 13 residues. The study sequenced TCR beta in blood CD8+ and CD4+ T cells. The patients who served as multiple sclerosis controls were treatment-naive and had stable or active relapsing-remitting disease that fulfilled the revised McDonald criteria. Negative magnetic isolation gave CD8+ and CD4+ cells; FACS enriched CD8+ TEMRA.

Sequenced sample: CD8+ T cells from PBMCs. The chain employs TRBV20-1 and TRBJ2-7; the D call may be TRBD1 or TRBD2 (5 bases each). The TCR was taken from a human donor with multiple sclerosis. CDR3 residues: CSARGVPSYEQYF. The CDR3 region has the DNA TGCAGTGCTAGGGGGGTCCCTTCCTACGAGCAGTACTTC.